This T cell receptor (beta chain) stems from a study of spatial heterogeneity in lung cancer. Time point of the sample: blood at routine non-recurrence follow-up after resection. The authors sequenced whole RNA from tumor, nontumor lung or frozen PBMC without sorting. This clonotype was counted ten times or more. Germline V CDR1 and CDR2: SEHNR, FQNEAQ (reference sequence). V lost 5 bases and J 4 bases, leaving 17 bases between the germline ends. The CDR3 is 15 residues long. TCRdb re-analysed the 5' RACE reads in MiXCR, keeping a single row per CDR3 protein. The table lists around 120,000 distinct CDR3 sequences, approximately 12% of them singletons, with approximately 17% in the top ten.

This clonotype was obtained from a male donor with early-stage non-small cell lung cancer. The chain is built from TRBV7-9 and TRBJ1-2; perhaps TRBD1 as D (6 bases). The source was PBMCs, collected at follow-up. CDR3 bases: TGTGCCAGCAGCCCACGACAGGTCTCGTCCTATGGCTACACCTTC. Amino acids: CASSPRQVSSYGYTF.